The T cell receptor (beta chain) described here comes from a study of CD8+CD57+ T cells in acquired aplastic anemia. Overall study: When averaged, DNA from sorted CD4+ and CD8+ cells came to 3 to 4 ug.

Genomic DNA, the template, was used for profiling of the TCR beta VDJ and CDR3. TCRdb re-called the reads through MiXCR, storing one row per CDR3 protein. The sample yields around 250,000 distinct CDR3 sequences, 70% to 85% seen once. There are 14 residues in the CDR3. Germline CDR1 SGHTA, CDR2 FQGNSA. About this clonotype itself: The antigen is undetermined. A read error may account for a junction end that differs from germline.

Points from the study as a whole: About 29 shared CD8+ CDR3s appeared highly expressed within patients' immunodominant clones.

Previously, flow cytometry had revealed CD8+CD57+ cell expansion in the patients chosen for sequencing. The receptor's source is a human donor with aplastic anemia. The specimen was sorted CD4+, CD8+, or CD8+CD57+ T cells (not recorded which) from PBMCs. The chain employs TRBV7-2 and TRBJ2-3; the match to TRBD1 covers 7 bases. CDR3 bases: TGTGCCAGCAGCTTAGCGCCAGACGGGACAGCGCATTATTTT. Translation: CASSLAPDGTAHYF.